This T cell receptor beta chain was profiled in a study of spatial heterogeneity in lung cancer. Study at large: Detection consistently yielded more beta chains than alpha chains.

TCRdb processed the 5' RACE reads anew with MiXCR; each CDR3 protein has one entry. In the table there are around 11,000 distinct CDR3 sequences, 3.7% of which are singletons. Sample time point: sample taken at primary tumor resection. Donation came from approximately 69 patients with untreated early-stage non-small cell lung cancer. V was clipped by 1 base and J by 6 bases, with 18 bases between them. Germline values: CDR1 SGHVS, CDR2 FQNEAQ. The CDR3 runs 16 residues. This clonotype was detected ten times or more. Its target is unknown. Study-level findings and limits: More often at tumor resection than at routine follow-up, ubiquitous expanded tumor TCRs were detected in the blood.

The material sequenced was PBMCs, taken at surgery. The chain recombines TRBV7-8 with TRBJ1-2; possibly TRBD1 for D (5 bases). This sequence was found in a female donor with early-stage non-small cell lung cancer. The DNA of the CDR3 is TGTGCCAGCAGCTTAGAGCCAGGGATGCATATGAATGGCTACACCTTC. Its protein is CASSLEPGMHMNGYTF. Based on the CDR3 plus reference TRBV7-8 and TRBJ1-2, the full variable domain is GAGVSQSPRYKVAKRGQDVALRCDPISGHVSLFWYQQALGQGPEFLTYFQNEAQLDKSGLPSDRFFAERPEGSVSTLKIQRTQQEDSAVYLCASSLEPGMHMNGYTFGSGTRLTVV.